The 21 T cell receptor beta chains below were found in one sample sequenced in a study of OX40 agonist ivuxolimab in advanced cancers. The repertoire was sequenced with immunoSEQ multiplex PCR; TCRdb's copy has only in-frame clones and lacks some. In the table there are 50,000 to 55,000 clones, about 81% of which are singletons. The source material was CD4+ or CD8+ T cells sorted from blood, sampled in a trial of the OX40 agonist ivuxolimab. The receptors originated from an adult with an advanced solid tumor such as melanoma, head and neck, liver or kidney cancer.

The V and J genes are TRBV19 and TRBJ2-1; 8 positions agree with TRBD2. Germline loops: CDR1 LNHDA, CDR2 SQIVND (reference sequence). V shed 3 bases and J 5 bases; nucleotides not matched to a gene: 9. This CDR3 region has 16 residues. The CDR3 here is CASSIGDSGVHNEQFF. The DNA for the CDR3 is TGTGCCAGTAGTATTGGTGATAGCGGGGTCCACAATGAGCAGTTCTTC. The full variable domain, its missing parts supplied by reference TRBV19 and TRBJ2-1, is DGGITQSPKYLFRKEGQNVTLSCEQNLNHDAMYWYRQDPGQGLRLIYYSQIVNDFQKGDIAEGYSVSREKKESFPLTVTSAQKNPTAFYLCASSIGDSGVHNEQFFGPGTRLTVL.

The rearrangement joins TRBV5-5 to TRBJ2-1, with 8 positions matching TRBD2. V shed 4 bases and J 0 bases; nucleotides not matched to a gene: 3. CDR1 SGHKS and CDR2 YYEKEE come from the germline V gene (reference sequence). There are 15 residues in the CDR3. The CDR3 region has the DNA TGTGCCAGCAGCCCGCGGGGGGTCTCCTACAATGAGCAGTTCTTC. Translating gives CASSPRGVSYNEQFF.

The chain joins TRBV2 to TRBJ2-7; D is uncertain. Trimming took off 1 base at V and 4 bases at J, with 11 bases between the two ends. The CDR3 covers 14 residues. Germline V CDR1 and CDR2: SNHLY, FYNNEI. The CDR3 loop reads CASSEDYTNYEQYF. CDR3 in DNA: TGTGCCAGCAGTGAAGATTACACAAATTACGAGCAGTACTTC.

The chain combines TRBV19 with TRBJ2-3, with TRBD2 matching 12 bases. The CDR3 is 16 residues long. The V segment lost 5 bases and the J segment 1 base; nucleotides outside the gene matches: 4. Germline V gene data show CDR1 as LNHDA and CDR2 as SQIVND (reference sequence). This CDR3 reads CASSLLAGGRTDTQYF. CDR3 coding DNA: TGTGCCAGTAGTCTTCTAGCGGGGGGGCGCACAGATACGCAGTATTTT.

As DNA, the CDR3 is TGTGCCAGCAGCTCCGGGACTAGCGGGGGGGTCTACGAGCAGTACTTC. This codes for CASSSGTSGGVYEQYF. The chain links TRBV7-8 to TRBJ2-7; 16 positions match TRBD2. The junction had 3 bases not matched to a gene; V was cut back by 4 bases and J by 3 bases. Germline V gives CDR1 SGHVS, CDR2 FQNEAQ. This CDR3 is 16 amino acids long.

The J gene is TRBJ2-3, the V gene TRBV7-9; 8 nucleotides match TRBD2. Germline V gives CDR1 SEHNR, CDR2 FQNEAQ (reference sequence). This CDR3 has 15 residues. The junction had 5 bases not matched to a gene; V was cut back by 5 bases and J by 1 base. This CDR3 is CASSPRGARTDTQYF. Written as DNA, the CDR3 is TGTGCCAGCAGCCCGCGGGGGGCACGCACAGATACGCAGTATTTT.

This chain uses TRBV7-8 with TRBJ1-5; weak D call: TRBD1 (5 bases). This CDR3 comprises 19 residues. The V gene lost 4 bases and the J gene lost 0 bases, with 22 bases spanning the gap. Germline values: CDR1 SGHVS, CDR2 FQNEAQ. The CDR3 region is CASSSGVVSARYSNQPQHF. CDR3 in DNA: TGTGCCAGCAGCTCGGGGGTGGTCTCAGCCAGATATAGCAATCAGCCCCAGCATTTT.

The chain has TRBV5-1 and TRBJ2-3, with TRBD1 identical over 10 bases. Germline CDR1 and CDR2: SGHRS and YFSETQ. The junction had 3 bases not matched to a gene; V was cut back by 1 base and J by 4 bases. CDR3 length equals 15 residues. The CDR3 loop reads CASSLQGQGSDTQYF. CDR3 nucleotide sequence: TGCGCCAGCAGCTTGCAGGGACAGGGGTCAGATACGCAGTATTTT.

The CDR3 sequence: CASSFSTDTQYF. DNA of the CDR3: TGTGCCAGCAGCTTCAGCACAGATACGCAGTATTTT. The chain is built from TRBV7-2 and TRBJ2-3; D is uncertain. V was trimmed by 3 bases and J by 0 bases, leaving 1 base between them. CDR3 size: 12 residues. Germline V gene sequence: CDR1 SGHTA, CDR2 FQGNSA.

This clone has more than one count but fewer than ten. CDR3 in DNA: TGTGCCAGCAGCTTAGCCCGGTTAGCCAAAAACATTCAGTACTTC. Its protein product is CASSLARLAKNIQYF. This chain connects TRBV11-2 to TRBJ2-4, with D uncertain. CDR3 length: 15 amino acids. Germline CDR1 and CDR2: SGHAT and FQNNGV. The germline V and J ends were trimmed by 1 base and 0 bases, with 7 bases remaining between them.

With regard to this clone: Other DNA sequences in the same sample also yield this CDR3. V usage is TRBV5-6 and J usage is TRBJ1-2; the D is unclear. Trimming took off 4 bases at V and 2 bases at J, with 9 bases between the two ends. CDR1 is SGHDT and CDR2 is YYEEEE in the germline V gene. This CDR3 spans 13 amino acids. This CDR3 reads CASSLGRNYGYTF. CDR3 DNA sequence: TGTGCCAGCAGCCTAGGCAGGAACTATGGCTACACCTTC.

The chain has TRBV10-1 and TRBJ2-7; D is unresolved. Looked up from germline, CDR1 is WNHNN and CDR2 is SYGVQD (reference sequence). V shed 6 bases and J shed 2 bases, with 17 bases lying between them. The CDR3 loop spans 15 amino acids. CDR3 sequence: CASSPRQLSTYEQYF. For the CDR3, the DNA is TGCGCCAGCAGCCCCCGACAACTCTCTACCTACGAGCAGTACTTC.

The chain employs TRBV5-1 and TRBJ1-1; maybe TRBD1 (5 bases). The CDR3 spans 17 residues. V lost 0 bases to trimming and J lost 7 bases, with 22 bases between them. The germline CDR1 and CDR2 sequences are SGHRS and YFSETQ. CDR3 sequence (DNA): TGCGCCAGCAGCTTGGGAAGCGTTGGGGCCCTATTCGGTGAAGCTTTCTTT. Translated: CASSLGSVGALFGEAFF.

The CDR3 is CASSALAGGSYNSPLHF. CDR3 sequence (DNA): TGTGCCAGCAGTGCCCTCGCAGGGGGGTCCTATAATTCACCCCTCCACTTT. The gene calls are TRBV6-4 and TRBJ1-6, with 7 positions matching TRBD1. The CDR3 contains 17 residues. Germline loops: CDR1 MRHNA, CDR2 SNTAGT. V was clipped by 4 bases and J by 1 base; unmatched bases: 7.

CDR3 sequence: CASSTSDRTSSYEQYF. The CDR3 DNA reads TGTGCCAGTAGTACTTCCGACAGGACGAGCTCCTACGAGCAGTACTTC. The chain uses TRBV19 and TRBJ2-7; D may be TRBD1 (6 bases). This CDR3 contains 16 residues. CDR1 is LNHDA, CDR2 SQIVND, per germline (reference sequence). V lost 4 bases, J lost 0 bases, and 16 bases lay in between.

The chain recombines TRBV6-1 with TRBJ2-6, with 7 bases matching TRBD2. The J segment lost 0 bases and the V segment lost 8 bases, leaving 1 base of the junction unmatched. The CDR3 is made up of 14 amino acids. The germline gives CDR1 MNHNS, CDR2 SASEGT. The CDR3 DNA reads as TGTGCCAGCCGGGGGGTCTCTGGGGCCAACGTCCTGACTTTC. Its protein is CASRGVSGANVLTF.

The chain uses TRBV7-2 and TRBJ1-5; D unclear. Germline V gene data show CDR1 as SGHTA and CDR2 as FQGNSA. CDR3 size: 15 residues. V lost 2 bases and J lost 4, with 12 bases in between. In DNA, the CDR3 is TGTGCCAGCAGCTTAACCGGGTGGGGTAATCAGCCCCAGCATTTT. Protein sequence: CASSLTGWGNQPQHF.

The chain joins TRBV19 to TRBJ1-2; TRBD1 might be the D (5 bases). The CDR3 spans 14 residues. Germline CDR1 LNHDA, CDR2 SQIVND (reference sequence). V was shortened by 1 base and J by 2 bases, with 8 bases between the two germline ends. CDR3 residues: CASSIAGQNYGYTF. The CDR3 DNA reads TGTGCCAGTAGTATAGCAGGGCAGAACTATGGCTACACCTTC.

The chain is built from TRBV7-9 and TRBJ1-5, with D possibly matching TRBD1 (5 bases). The CDR3 has 13 residues. Germline V lookup: CDR1 SEHNR, CDR2 FQNEAQ (reference sequence). V was cut by 5 bases and J by 7 bases, with 12 bases left in between. The CDR3 coding sequence is TGTGCCAGCAGCCCCTCTGGGACCCAGCCCCAGCATTTT. Translating gives CASSPSGTQPQHF.

This clone has more than one count but fewer than ten. The chain joins TRBV5-5 to TRBJ2-1; perhaps TRBD1 as D (6 bases). This CDR3 contains 14 residues. CDR1 is SGHKS, CDR2 YYEKEE, per germline (reference sequence). The V end lost 4 bases, the J end lost 4 bases, and 12 bases lay between the germline ends. CDR3 sequence reads: CASSLTTGYNEQFF. The CDR3 DNA is TGTGCCAGCAGCCTGACGACAGGATACAATGAGCAGTTCTTC.

This clone turned up a few times. The chain employs TRBV2 and TRBJ1-2; D gene uncertain. Between the trimmed V and J ends, which lost 2 bases and 2 bases, there was a span of 9 bases. The CDR3 is 14 residues long. Germline-derived CDR1 and CDR2 are SNHLY and FYNNEI. CDR3 sequence reads: CASSEMWENYGYTF. The CDR3 nucleotides are TGTGCCAGCAGTGAAATGTGGGAGAACTATGGCTACACCTTC. The entire variable domain, with the rest obtained from reference TRBV2 and TRBJ1-2, is as follows: EPEVTQTPSHQVTQMGQEVILRCVPISNHLYFYWYRQILGQKVEFLVSFYNNEISEKSEIFDDQFSVERPDGSNFTLKIRSTKLEDSAMYFCASSEMWENYGYTFGSGTRLTVV.